This entry concerns a single TCR beta chain. This CDR3 region has 15 residues. The V and J ends lost 3 bases and 9 bases respectively, with 15 bases between them. Germline V gene sequence: CDR1 MNHEY, CDR2 SVGAGI. The method was immunoSEQ multiplex PCR; TCRdb's version includes in-frame clones alone and lacks a portion of them. Among roughly 150,000 clones listed, 85% to 90% were seen once. This sample is drawn from a study of T cell responses to AZD1222 COVID-19 vaccine. Sequences were derived from peripheral blood, sampled on day 0 of AZD1222 vaccination. V gene TRBV6-5 combines with J gene TRBJ1-6; D is unresolved. The TCR sequence derives from an adult in good health. CDR3 sequence (DNA): TGTGCCAGCAGTTATCTGAGTTGGGATGCTTCACCCCTCCACTTT. Translated, it gives CASSYLSWDASPLHF.